This passage covers 28 T cell receptor beta chains from one sample sequenced in a study of cytomegalovirus exposure and HLA in healthy donors. This PCR relied on a set of 60 Vbeta primers and 13 Jbeta primers. Profiling relied on immunoSEQ multiplex PCR, and the TCRdb table lists in-frame clones only, not all of them. The sample has under 140,000 clones; about 80% are singletons. Sequencing was done on a sample of PBMCs. The receptors derive from a woman in her sixties or seventies in good health and CMV-seropositive.

This chain uses TRBV4-2 with TRBJ2-3; 9 bases agree with TRBD2. This CDR3 contains 18 residues. V was pared by 1 base and J by 1 base, with 9 bases of the junction left unmatched. Germline V gene sequence: CDR1 LGHNA, CDR2 YNFKEQ. For the CDR3, the DNA is TGTGCCAGCAGCCAAGTAAGCGGGAGGTATGATGGCACAGATACGCAGTATTTT. Protein: CASSQVSGRYDGTDTQYF.

The V and J genes are TRBV6-6 and TRBJ2-5; D gene uncertain. The V end lost 5 bases, the J end lost 3 bases, and 10 bases lay between the germline ends. In germline, CDR1 is MNHNY, CDR2 SVGAGI (reference sequence). The CDR3 loop spans 13 amino acids. The CDR3 protein is CASSDGTKETQYF. The CDR3 DNA reads as TGTGCCAGCAGTGACGGAACTAAAGAGACCCAGTACTTC.

This clone was counted only a few times. The chain employs TRBV5-1 and TRBJ1-4; TRBD1 agrees at 9 bases. Trimming removed 3 bases from V and 7 bases from J; junction bases left unmatched: 10. The length of the CDR3 is 16 residues. The germline gives CDR1 SGHRS, CDR2 YFSETQ. CDR3 coding DNA: TGCGCCAGCAGCTCGGGATGGGACAGGGAGGGTGAAAAACTGTTTTTT. This codes for CASSSGWDREGEKLFF.

This chain connects TRBV5-1 to TRBJ1-5, with TRBD1 as a possible D gene (5 bases). The germline V gene has CDR1 SGHRS and CDR2 YFSETQ. Trimming removed 4 bases from V and 4 bases from J, with 12 bases in between. The CDR3 extends over 14 amino acids. CDR3 protein: CASSPDSRNQPQHF. The CDR3 DNA reads TGCGCCAGCAGCCCAGACAGCCGAAATCAGCCCCAGCATTTT.

This clone was seen only once. The chain is built from TRBV7-9 and TRBJ2-1; D unresolved. Germline values: CDR1 SEHNR, CDR2 FQNEAQ (reference sequence). The CDR3 has 16 residues. Trimming removed 4 bases at V and 5 bases at J, with 18 bases between. The CDR3 sequence: CASSSPVGTTHNEQFF. The CDR3 nucleotides read TGTGCCAGCAGCTCCCCGGTGGGCACCACCCACAATGAGCAGTTCTTC.

This rearrangement joins TRBV27 to TRBJ2-1; D is ambiguous. The CDR3 has 12 residues. The V and J ends lost 2 bases and 7 bases respectively, with 6 bases between them. The germline V gene encodes CDR1 MNHEY and CDR2 SMNVEV (reference sequence). For the CDR3, the DNA is TGTGCCAGCAGTTTAGTTCCGAATGAGCAGTTCTTC. Translation: CASSLVPNEQFF.

The chain carries TRBV19 and TRBJ1-4; the match to TRBD1 covers 8 bases. From germline, CDR1 is LNHDA and CDR2 SQIVND (reference sequence). The trim removed 6 bases at V and 5 bases at J, leaving 8 bases unmatched. The CDR3 spans 15 residues. The CDR3 protein is CASRPLTGENEKLFF. CDR3 coding DNA: TGTGCCAGTAGGCCCCTGACAGGGGAGAATGAAAAACTGTTTTTT.

About this clone itself: An end of the junction differs from the germline gene, which may be a read error. J is TRBJ1-2 and V is TRBV19; D gene uncertain. The CDR3 covers 15 residues. Germline CDR1 reads LNHDA; CDR2 reads SQIVND (reference sequence). CDR3 region: CASRIGHSTNYGYTF. CDR3 nucleotides: TGTGCCAGTAGGATAGGCCACTCAACTAACTATGGCTACACCTTC. The full variable domain, with the rest looked up from reference TRBV19 and TRBJ1-2, is DGGITQSPKYLFRKEGQNVTLSCEQNLNHDAMYWYRQDPGQGLRLIYYSQIVNDFQKGDIAEGYSVSREKKESFPLTVTSAQKNPTAFYLCASRIGHSTNYGYTFGSGTRLTVV.

The chain employs TRBV7-8 and TRBJ1-5, with TRBD1 as a possible D gene (5 bases). Per the germline V gene, CDR1 is SGHVS and CDR2 is FQNEAQ. The germline V and J ends were trimmed by 7 bases and 2 bases, with 15 bases remaining between them. This CDR3 has 15 residues. This CDR3 reads CASTRGAGGNQPQHF. DNA for the CDR3: TGTGCCAGCACGCGGGGCGCGGGGGGCAATCAGCCCCAGCATTTT.

This chain joins TRBV27 and TRBJ2-1; 8 nucleotides line up with TRBD2. The CDR3 consists of 14 residues. CDR1 MNHEY and CDR2 SMNVEV come from the germline V gene (reference sequence). V lost 5 bases, J lost 2 bases, and 2 bases stayed unmatched. CDR3 nucleotides: TGTGCCAGCAGTCCGCGGGGGGCCTACAATGAGCAGTTCTTC. Its translation: CASSPRGAYNEQFF.

The rearrangement uses TRBV7-3 and TRBJ2-1, with 8 positions matching TRBD2. This CDR3 has 15 amino acids. Unmatched junction bases numbered 5, after V lost 5 bases and J lost 2 bases. CDR1 is SGHTA and CDR2 is FQGTGA in the germline V gene. CDR3 nucleotide sequence: TGTGCCAGCAGCCCGACGGGAGGGGCCTACAATGAGCAGTTCTTC. Protein product: CASSPTGGAYNEQFF.

The J gene is TRBJ2-5, the V gene TRBV6-5, with TRBD2 identical over 9 bases. The J segment lost 11 bases and the V segment lost 4 bases, leaving 17 bases of the junction unmatched. Germline assignment: CDR1 MNHEY and CDR2 SVGAGI. The CDR3 sequence is 16 residues long. CDR3 in amino acids: CASSSPVAGGPGEQYF. The CDR3 DNA sequence: TGTGCCAGCAGTTCCCCCGTCGCGGGAGGGCCTGGGGAGCAGTACTTC.

The chain joins TRBV9 to TRBJ1-1; D may be TRBD1 (5 bases). CDR1 and CDR2 from the germline V gene are SGDLS and YYNGEE. V lost 4 bases, J lost 0 bases, and 22 bases lay in between. This CDR3 region has 18 residues. CDR3 DNA: TGTGCCAGCAGCCCTGGATTGGGGCAGAGTACCTTGAACACTGAAGCTTTCTTT. It codes for CASSPGLGQSTLNTEAFF.

Note on this clone: A read error may account for a junction end that differs from germline. The chain links TRBV7-9 to TRBJ1-5, with 10 nucleotides matching TRBD1. From germline, CDR1 is SEHNR and CDR2 FQNEAQ (reference sequence). This CDR3 has 17 amino acids. CDR3 bases: TGTTCCAGCAGCTTAGGGACAGGGGACTATAGCAATCAGCCCCAGCATTTT. Amino acids: CSSSLGTGDYSNQPQHF.

The CDR3 sequence is CATSRDRVEDTQYF. CDR3 sequence (DNA): TGTGCCACCAGCCGGGACAGGGTGGAAGATACGCAGTATTTT. The chain couples TRBV15 to TRBJ2-3, with 9 bases lining up with TRBD1. Trimming took 5 bases from V and 5 from J; bases not matched to a gene: 5. The CDR3 loop spans 14 amino acids. The germline V gene encodes CDR1 LNHNV and CDR2 YYDKDF (reference sequence).

V usage is TRBV18 and J usage is TRBJ2-5, with 12 bases lining up with TRBD2. The J segment lost 5 bases and the V segment lost 0 bases, leaving 13 bases of the junction unmatched. The CDR3 is 19 amino acids. The germline V gene encodes CDR1 KGHSH and CDR2 LQKENI. CDR3 nucleotides: TGTGCCAGCTCACCACCGATGACTAGCGGGAGAGAAACCAGGGAGACCCAGTACTTC. Translating it yields CASSPPMTSGRETRETQYF.

The V call is TRBV11-2, the J call TRBJ2-1; D remains unclear. Trimming took 3 bases from V and 4 from J, leaving 10 bases between them. Germline V lookup: CDR1 SGHAT, CDR2 FQNNGV. There are 14 residues in the CDR3. CDR3 sequence reads: CASSFLAGYNEQFF. Written as DNA, the CDR3 is TGTGCCAGCAGCTTCCTGGCAGGATACAATGAGCAGTTCTTC.

The V and J genes are TRBV5-1 and TRBJ2-3; the D is unclear. The germline V gene has CDR1 SGHRS and CDR2 YFSETQ. Trimming took 0 bases from V and 0 from J, leaving 11 bases between them. This CDR3 has 16 residues. The CDR3 bases are TGCGCCAGCAGCTTGGTTCCGCGGCCTAGCACAGATACGCAGTATTTT. Protein sequence: CASSLVPRPSTDTQYF.

The chain links TRBV29-1 to TRBJ1-2; 7 nucleotides line up with TRBD1. The CDR3 sequence is 12 residues long. Germline CDR1 and CDR2: SQVTM and ANQGSEA. Losses at the gene ends were 6 bases for V and 4 bases for J; bases not matched to a gene: 5. Here the CDR3 DNA reads TGCAGCGTCCTGGACAGGAGCTATGGCTACACCTTC. It encodes CSVLDRSYGYTF. Together with reference TRBV29-1 and TRBJ1-2, the CDR3 gives the full variable domain: SAVISQKPSRDICQRGTSLTIQCQVDSQVTMMFWYRQQPGQSLTLIATANQGSEATYESGFVIDKFPISRPNLTFSTLTVSNMSPEDSSIYLCSVLDRSYGYTFGSGTRLTVV.

This chain joins TRBV9 and TRBJ2-1, with no clear D. V was cut by 4 bases and J by 4 bases, with 9 bases left in between. In germline, CDR1 is SGDLS, CDR2 YYNGEE. The CDR3 has 13 residues. The CDR3 sequence: CASSIMAYNEQFF. The CDR3 region has the DNA TGTGCCAGCAGCATAATGGCTTACAATGAGCAGTTCTTC.

The chain carries TRBV27 and TRBJ2-1; D is unclear. The CDR3 has 14 amino acids. Trimming removed 1 base at V and 6 bases at J, with 10 bases between. CDR1 is MNHEY and CDR2 is SMNVEV in the germline V gene (reference sequence). CDR3 DNA sequence: TGTGCCAGCAGTTTATTAGCCAGCCGCAATGAGCAGTTCTTC. This codes for CASSLLASRNEQFF.

The gene calls are TRBV18 and TRBJ2-1; the D is unclear. The V end lost 3 bases, the J end lost 8 bases, and 17 bases lay between the germline ends. Per germline, CDR1 KGHSH and CDR2 LQKENI. This CDR3 region has 15 residues. The CDR3 coding sequence is TGTGCCAGCTCACCTGTAAGCCTCCCCCGCGATGAGCAGTTCTTC. The encoded protein is CASSPVSLPRDEQFF.

The chain employs TRBV4-1 and TRBJ2-5; 8 nucleotides align to TRBD1. This CDR3 is built from 17 residues. Germline-derived CDR1 and CDR2 are MGHRA and YSYEKL. Germline trimming cut 0 bases from V and 4 bases from J; bases unmatched to any gene: 10. For the CDR3, the DNA is TGCGCCAGCAGCCAAGAGTGGGGCAGACAGGGGCTAGAGACCCAGTACTTC. The encoded protein is CASSQEWGRQGLETQYF.

The chain uses TRBV5-4 and TRBJ1-1; TRBD1 matches 8 bases. The CDR3 runs 13 residues. The J segment lost 12 bases and the V segment lost 1 base, leaving 8 bases of the junction unmatched. Germline V gene sequence: CDR1 SGHNT, CDR2 YYREEE (reference sequence). The CDR3 nucleotides are TGTGCCAGCAGCTTGACGGACAGGGCCGAAACTTTCTTT. Residues: CASSLTDRAETFF.

V gene TRBV4-1 combines with J gene TRBJ2-1; maybe TRBD1 (5 bases). CDR3 length: 16 amino acids. Germline-derived CDR1 and CDR2 are MGHRA and YSYEKL. The V gene lost 4 bases and the J gene lost 0 bases, with 13 bases spanning the gap. The CDR3 loop reads CASSRFQDISYNEQFF. The CDR3 DNA follows: TGCGCCAGCAGCCGGTTTCAGGACATCTCCTACAATGAGCAGTTCTTC.

CDR3 DNA sequence: TGTGCCACCAGCAGAGATCTAGTGAATGAGCAGTTCTTC. Protein: CATSRDLVNEQFF. This sequence joins TRBV15 and TRBJ2-1; D is unclear. Trimming took off 0 bases at V and 7 bases at J, with 7 bases between the two ends. The CDR3 has 13 amino acids. CDR1 LNHNV and CDR2 YYDKDF come from the germline V gene (reference sequence).

This chain connects TRBV10-3 to TRBJ1-1, with D perhaps matching TRBD1 (5 bases). CDR1 and CDR2 from the germline V gene are ENHRY and SYGVKD. Deletions cut 0 bases from V and 3 bases from J, with 11 bases between. The CDR3 extends over 15 amino acids. The CDR3 spells CAISESKGKDTEAFF. CDR3 in DNA: TGTGCCATCAGTGAGTCGAAGGGGAAGGACACTGAAGCTTTCTTT.

This chain joins TRBV5-1 and TRBJ2-1; 7 bases are shared with TRBD2. Trimming took 4 bases from V and 6 from J; bases not matched to a gene: 10. CDR1 SGHRS and CDR2 YFSETQ come from the germline V gene. This CDR3 contains 15 residues. CDR3 amino acids: CASSGRDYRSNEQFF. The CDR3 nucleotides are TGCGCCAGCAGCGGGAGGGACTACCGTTCCAATGAGCAGTTCTTC.